This T cell receptor (beta chain) was sequenced for a study of monozygotic twins with inflammatory bowel disease. Both the TCRalpha cDNA and the TCRbeta cDNA were taken through two nested PCRs, lasting approximately 16 and 9 cycles. TCRdb reprocessed the 5' RACE reads and stores each CDR3 protein as one record, lacking DNA. The sample data list hundreds of thousands of distinct CDR3 sequences. Findings of the study overall: No separation of different T cell subtypes was possible. Clonotype overlap with others was lower in IBD patients than in healthy twins, a difference that was greatest with disease activity. IBD patients showed reduced TCRbeta diversity (inverse Simpson) versus healthy co-twins.

To note about this clonotype: Antigen specificity is unknown.

CDR1 and CDR2 from the germline V gene are KGHSH and LQKENI. This CDR3 is 17 amino acids long. The receptor was derived from a human donor with ulcerative colitis or Crohn's disease, or a healthy co-twin of an affected twin (not recorded which). The chain has TRBV18 and TRBJ1-2; TCRdb proposes TRBD1, but this gene call is untestable without DNA. Input material: blood. CDR3 in amino acids: CASSPGSFATGNYGYTF.